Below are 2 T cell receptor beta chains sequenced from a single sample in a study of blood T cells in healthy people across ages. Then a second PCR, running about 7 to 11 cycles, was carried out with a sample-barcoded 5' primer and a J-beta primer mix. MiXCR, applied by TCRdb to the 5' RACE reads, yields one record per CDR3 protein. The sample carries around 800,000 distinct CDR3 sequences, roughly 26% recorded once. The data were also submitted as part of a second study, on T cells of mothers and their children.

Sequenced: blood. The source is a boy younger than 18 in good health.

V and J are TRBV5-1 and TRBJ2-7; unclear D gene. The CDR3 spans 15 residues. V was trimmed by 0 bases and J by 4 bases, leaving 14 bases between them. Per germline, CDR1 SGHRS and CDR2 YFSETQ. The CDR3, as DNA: TGCGCCAGCAGCTTGGAAGTGGCAGGCCGTTACGAGCAGTACTTC. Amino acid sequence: CASSLEVAGRYEQYF.

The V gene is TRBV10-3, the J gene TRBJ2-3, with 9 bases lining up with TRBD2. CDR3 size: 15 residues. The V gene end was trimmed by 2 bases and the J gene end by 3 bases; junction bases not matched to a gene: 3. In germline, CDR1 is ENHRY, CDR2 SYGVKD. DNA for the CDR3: TGTGCCATCAGTGAGAAGCGGGGGGCTACAGATACGCAGTATTTT. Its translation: CAISEKRGATDTQYF.